These 12 T cell receptor beta chains were all obtained from the same sample, sequenced in a study of early T cells in non-severe SARS-CoV-2 infection. One entry per CDR3 protein, called by TCRdb with MiXCR from the 5' RACE reads. The sample consists of approximately 20,000 distinct CDR3 sequences, around 5% of them appearing once. The sample was whole blood. The receptors shown here come from an adult who was a healthcare worker with PCR-confirmed SARS-CoV-2 infection or an uninfected control (not recorded which).

By share, this clonotype counts as medium-sized. The chain has TRBV29-1 and TRBJ1-2; D is undetermined. Germline CDR1 SQVTM, CDR2 ANQGSEA. The CDR3 is made up of 14 amino acids. Trimming cost V 3 bases and J 4 bases, with 15 bases left between them. The CDR3 is CSVESGIGIYGYTF. The CDR3 DNA reads as TGCAGCGTTGAGAGCGGGATTGGAATCTATGGCTACACCTTC.

This CDR3 reads CASSYGTGSEQYF. The CDR3 DNA reads TGTGCCAGCAGTTATGGGACAGGGTCCGAGCAGTACTTC. The chain is built from TRBV5-6 and TRBJ2-7, with 9 nucleotides matching TRBD1. With V trimmed by 5 bases and J by 6 bases, 6 bases remained unmatched. Germline V gene lookup returns CDR1 SGHDT and CDR2 YYEEEE. CDR3 length equals 13 residues. The whole variable domain, remainder taken from reference TRBV5-6 and TRBJ2-7, is DAGVTQSPTHLIKTRGQQVTLRCSPKSGHDTVSWYQQALGQGPQFIFQYYEEEERQRGNFPDRFSGHQFPNYSSELNVNALLLGDSALYLCASSYGTGSEQYFGPGTRLTVT.

This clonotype was counted at least ten times. The chain links TRBV7-6 to TRBJ2-7; no reliable D call. The ends were cut back, 2 bases at V and 0 bases at J, with 17 bases in the middle. Germline CDR1 is SGHVS and CDR2 is FNYEAQ. The CDR3 is 17 amino acids. The CDR3 DNA follows: TGTGCCAGCAGCTTAATTTGGACGCCAGAAGTCTCCTACGAGCAGTACTTC. As protein: CASSLIWTPEVSYEQYF. The entire variable domain, with the rest obtained from reference TRBV7-6 and TRBJ2-7, is as follows: GAGVSQSPRYKVTKRGQDVALRCDPISGHVSLYWYRQALGQGPEFLTYFNYEAQQDKSGLPNDRFSAERPEGSISTLTIQRTEQRDSAMYRCASSLIWTPEVSYEQYFGPGTRLTVT.

This chain connects TRBV20-1 to TRBJ1-4; the D gene is possibly TRBD1 (5 bases). The CDR3 runs to 13 residues. V was shortened by 6 bases and J by 3 bases, with 11 bases between the two germline ends. Germline V gene data show CDR1 as DFQATT and CDR2 as SNEGSKA (reference sequence). CDR3 amino acids: CSAPTGPNEKLFF. In DNA, the CDR3 is TGCAGTGCGCCGACGGGACCTAATGAAAAACTGTTTTTT.

CDR3 DNA sequence: TGTGCCAGCAGCCCCTACAGGGGGAAGAACACTGAAGCTTTCTTT. Amino acids: CASSPYRGKNTEAFF. The gene calls are TRBV5-5 and TRBJ1-1, with 8 bases fitting TRBD1. Germline V gives CDR1 SGHKS, CDR2 YYEKEE (reference sequence). With 4 bases clipped from V and 1 base from J, the junction kept 6 bases outside the gene matches. The CDR3 contains 15 residues.

The V gene is TRBV7-6, the J gene TRBJ2-5; no clear D gene. Trimming stripped 2 bases from V and 5 bases from J, with 9 bases between. CDR3 length: 13 residues. The germline gives CDR1 SGHVS, CDR2 FNYEAQ. Here the CDR3 reads CASSLNYGETQYF. Written as DNA, the CDR3 is TGTGCCAGCAGCTTAAATTATGGTGAGACCCAGTACTTC.

In this sample, this clonotype is medium-sized. J is TRBJ1-1 and V is TRBV19, with 10 positions matching TRBD1. The CDR3 extends over 17 amino acids. CDR1 and CDR2 (germline): LNHDA, SQIVND (reference sequence). V lost 7 bases to trimming and J lost 6 bases; unmatched junction nucleotides: 17. The CDR3 region is CASTFIGGDRGFAEAFF. Here the CDR3 DNA reads TGTGCCAGTACCTTCATAGGGGGGGACAGGGGCTTCGCTGAAGCTTTCTTT.

This clonotype appeared a few times. The chain recombines TRBV28 with TRBJ2-5; D is unresolved. Germline lookup yields CDR1 MDHEN and CDR2 SYDVKM. The V and J ends lost 6 bases and 5 bases respectively, with 13 bases between them. The CDR3 extends over 13 amino acids. The CDR3 region is CASRPQEFETQYF. In nucleotides, the CDR3 is TGTGCCAGCAGACCCCAGGAATTCGAGACCCAGTACTTC.

This clonotype was observed at least ten times. The chain couples TRBV3-1 to TRBJ2-3, with D maybe TRBD2 (6 bases). The V gene's germline CDR1 is LGHDT and CDR2 YNNKEL (reference sequence). The CDR3 runs 15 residues. V shed 4 bases and J shed 0 bases, with 11 bases lying between them. CDR3 sequence reads: CASSRLAASTDTQYF. The CDR3 DNA follows: TGTGCCAGCAGCCGGTTAGCGGCTAGCACAGATACGCAGTATTTT.

This clonotype was seen a few times. This chain joins TRBV6-4 and TRBJ1-2; unclear D gene. CDR1 is MRHNA, CDR2 SNTAGT, per germline. V dropped 8 bases and J dropped 4 bases, with 17 bases sitting between them. The CDR3 sequence is 14 residues long. CDR3 DNA sequence: TGTGCCAGCCGACCCTCAGGATCCTTCTATGGCTACACCTTC. Translated, it gives CASRPSGSFYGYTF.

This clonotype was counted ten times or more. The rearrangement uses TRBV11-3 and TRBJ2-1; the D is unclear. CDR3 length: 13 amino acids. The ends were cut back, 2 bases at V and 4 bases at J, with 6 bases in the middle. Germline assignment: CDR1 SGHNT and CDR2 YENEEA. The CDR3 is CASSLNGYNEQFF. As DNA, the CDR3 is TGTGCCAGCAGCTTAAATGGGTACAATGAGCAGTTCTTC. Combining the CDR3 with reference TRBV11-3 and TRBJ2-1 gives the whole variable domain EAGVVQSPRYKIIEKKQPVAFWCNPISGHNTLYWYLQNLGQGPELLIRYENEEAVDDSQLPKDRFSAERLKGVDSTLKIQPAELGDSAVYLCASSLNGYNEQFFGPGTRLTVL.

This clonotype occurred many times. The CDR3 loop reads CSAPGDRTYEQYF. Written as DNA, the CDR3 is TGCAGTGCGCCCGGGGACAGGACCTACGAGCAGTACTTC. This chain uses TRBV20-1 with TRBJ2-7; 8 bases match TRBD1. This CDR3 is built from 13 residues. The V segment lost 6 bases and the J segment 2 bases; nucleotides outside the gene matches: 6. Germline V gene data show CDR1 as DFQATT and CDR2 as SNEGSKA (reference sequence).